What follows are 8 T cell receptor beta chains derived from one specimen sequenced in a study of monozygotic twins with inflammatory bowel disease. TCRdb re-called the 5' RACE reads and gives one entry per CDR3 protein, without DNA. This table lists 350,000 to 500,000 distinct CDR3 sequences. The sequenced material came from blood. The receptors derive from a human donor with ulcerative colitis or Crohn's disease, or a healthy co-twin of an affected twin (not recorded which).

The genes are TRBV5-1 and TRBJ2-1; no DNA is available, so the TRBD1 call from TCRdb remains unchecked. The CDR3 loop spans 15 amino acids. CDR1 SGHRS and CDR2 YFSETQ come from the germline V gene. CDR3 loop: CASSMDRGLAIEQFF.

This chain joins TRBV19 and TRBJ2-2; TCRdb indicates TRBD1, and absent DNA this call remains unverified. This CDR3 spans 13 amino acids. Germline values: CDR1 LNHDA, CDR2 SQIVND (reference sequence). CDR3 in amino acids: CASRDRGTGELFF. Filled out from reference TRBV19 and TRBJ2-2, the complete variable domain reads DGGITQSPKYLFRKEGQNVTLSCEQNLNHDAMYWYRQDPGQGLRLIYYSQIVNDFQKGDIAEGYSVSREKKESFPLTVTSAQKNPTAFYLCASRDRGTGELFFGEGSRLTVL.

This rearrangement joins TRBV14 to TRBJ2-2; the D call from TCRdb, TRBD2, cannot be confirmed without DNA. CDR3 length equals 16 residues. CDR1 and CDR2 (germline): SGHDN, FVKESK. The CDR3 here is CASSQLPAQNTGELFF.

The chain links TRBV4-1 to TRBJ1-1. The CDR3 covers 12 residues. Germline V lookup: CDR1 MGHRA, CDR2 YSYEKL. This CDR3 is CASSQELGSAFF.

The chain uses TRBV6-2 or TRBV6-3 and TRBJ1-5; absent DNA, TCRdb's TRBD1 call cannot be checked. CDR1 MNHEY and CDR2 SVGEGT come from the germline V gene. This CDR3 contains 16 residues. The CDR3 loop is CASSHYRDLGNQPQHF.

V gene TRBV5-1 combines with J gene TRBJ2-7; TCRdb's assignment of TRBD1 cannot be checked, as there is no DNA. Germline loops: CDR1 SGHRS, CDR2 YFSETQ. This CDR3 comprises 15 residues. CDR3 loop: CASSFNRDSIYEQYF.

The chain employs TRBV12-3 or TRBV12-4 and TRBJ1-5. This CDR3 has 14 residues. CDR3 amino acids: CASSFGVSNQPQHF.

The gene calls are TRBV5-1 and TRBJ2-6; TCRdb's D call, TRBD2, is unchecked because there is no DNA. This CDR3 region has 13 residues. The germline CDR1 and CDR2 sequences are SGHRS and YFSETQ. This chain's CDR3 is CASSREGANVLTF.